A single TCR beta chain is shown here with its context. One end of the junction is discordant with germline, which a read error may explain. The CDR3 extends 3 residues past the end of the read, so its final part is completed from the germline J gene. This sample was included in a study of T cells in women clearing cervical HPV infection. Prevalent HPV16 infections were excluded; only incident single HPV16 infections included. Average input was about 1.2 ug genomic DNA for immunoSEQ TCR beta CDR3 amplification. Sequencing used immunoSEQ multiplex PCR; TCRdb keeps in-frame clones, though not all of them. This listing includes around 38,000 clones. This CDR3 comprises 11 residues. CDR1 LNHDA and CDR2 SQIVND come from the germline V gene (reference sequence).

The TCR sequence derives from a woman aged 18 to 69 with a cervical HPV16 infection that either progressed to CIN3+ or cleared (not recorded which). The rearrangement uses TRBV19 and TRBJ2-7; 7 nucleotides match TRBD1. Sample: blood buffy coat. The CDR3 here is CASSTGVEQYF. CDR3 DNA (partial): TGTGCCAGCAGTACAGGGGTCGAG.